The sequence of this TCR beta chain was determined in a study of blood T cell repertoires in COVID-19. Germline V gene sequence: CDR1 MNHEY, CDR2 SVGAGI. The CDR3 totals 11 residues. Trimming removed 7 bases at V and 7 bases at J, with 10 bases between. Sequencing used immunoSEQ multiplex PCR; TCRdb keeps in-frame clones, though not all of them. Among some 530,000 clones listed, approximately 90% were seen once. Donors in Cohort 3 who had recovered were those with two negative PCRs, healthcare professional clearance, or resolution of their symptoms. The sequenced material came from PBMCs or T cells enriched from blood (not recorded which). The clonotype was recovered from a woman aged 60-70 years who had recovered from COVID-19. V and J are TRBV6-5 and TRBJ1-2; TRBD1 might be the D (5 bases). CDR3 sequence reads: CASNQGRGYTF. In DNA form, the CDR3 reads TGTGCCAGCAATCAGGGCCGTGGCTACACCTTC.